This entry concerns a single TCR beta chain. This clone has more than one count but fewer than ten. This receptor's antigen is unknown. No much larger clonotype is one base removed from it; base qualities were not supplied. The library relied on the immunoSEQ multiplex PCR assay. For the multiplex PCR, a mixture combining 60 forward primers for TCR Vbeta segments and 13 reverse primers for TCR Jbeta segments was used. The CDR3 region of rearranged TCR beta genes was amplified from genomic DNA with a multiplex PCR assay. On the Illumina HiSeq System, the amplified TCR beta libraries were sequenced as 87-base-pair reads. The authors' analysis ran thus. A later analysis tallied around 87 million unique TCR beta chains across the 666 repertoires, and approximately 12 million of those chains were shared by two or more donors. Raw reads were error-corrected and collapsed into unique sequences with a nearest-neighbor algorithm that merged closely related sequences to remove PCR and sequencing errors. Alignment of CDR3 sequences to IMGT reference sequences was used to assign V, D and J gene segments. Each retained sequence needed at least a six-nucleotide match to both a V gene segment and a J gene segment. A rearrangement counted as productive if the CDR3 had no stop codons and remained in frame with V and J, and every other rearrangement counted as non-productive. Following IMGT convention, CDR3 was defined as the stretch from the second conserved V-encoded cysteine up to the conserved J-encoded phenylalanine. In an earlier analysis of 500 to 650 of the donors, sequences lacking an unambiguous match to a single V gene segment were excluded. In an earlier analysis of about 590 of the donors, a V segment was called functional when productive rearrangements were above 56.7%, and segregating when the standard deviation between donors exceeded 5%. To diagnose cytomegalovirus status from the catalog of TCR beta chain sequences, a statistical classification framework was built. In a later analysis, TCR nucleotide sequences were compared against IMGT/GENE-DB human TR gene sequences so that V and J genes could be assigned. A later analysis assigned CDR3 sequences and most-parsimonious VDJ recombination scenarios with the TCRdist pipeline. In a later analysis, each TCR beta chain was defined by its CDR3 amino acid sequence together with its V-gene family, and reads without a unique V-gene family were excluded. In a later analysis, 450 to 600 highly shared, low-generation-probability nucleotide sequences were removed to address suspected cross-contamination and a sequencing artifact. A later analysis calculated a clonal expansion index for each public chain from normalized within-repertoire ranks of inferred template counts. A later analysis computed generation probabilities with a VDJ recombination model fitted to out-of-frame rearrangements, and checked the results against IGoR. In a later analysis, hypergeometric tests were used to score TCR-TCR, TCR-HLA and TCR-CMV co-occurrence, with a repertoire-size bias correction applied to TCR pairs. False discovery rates were estimated in a later analysis by permuting HLA or CMV assignments 20 times. In a later analysis, co-occurring TCRs were grouped using DBSCAN, with TCRdist sequence similarity added in when clustering inside HLA-allele-positive subsets. Co-occurrence clustering excluded repertoires with fewer than 30,000 or more than 120,000 public chains, plus five with anomalous nucleotide sharing. TCRdb carries this immuneACCESS record with in-frame sequences only. Its versions omit some clonotypes, under half of them owing to an unresolved V gene in the studies checked, with the rest unexplained. The D gene and trimming were derived from the DNA, and the V and J assignments and clone size from that table. The table for this sample lists roughly 150,000 clones; roughly 74% of them were counted only once. The top ten hold around 11% of the sample.

This sample was taken from a study of cytomegalovirus exposure and HLA in healthy donors (TCRdb year 2017). Context from the whole study: According to an earlier analysis of 587 of the donors, about 179 million T cells yielded 90 million to 140 million unique TCR beta sequences and less than 300 Gb of sequence data. About 310 gigabases of sequencing data and approximately 93 million unique TCR sequences were included in an early release covering about 700 HLA-typed donors. Of the 350 to 450 genotyped donors, 81% were placed in the genetic ancestry cluster associated with self-reported Caucasian donors. The study aimed to test whether cataloging public T cell receptors could reveal signatures of past pathogen exposure. Using immunosequencing, the study profiled T cell repertoires from 500 to 800 subjects and related those repertoires to cytomegalovirus serostatus. Besides the first cohort of hundreds of subjects, a separate validation cohort made up of over 100 different subjects was used. To predict cytomegalovirus infection status, the study brought together high-throughput TCR immunosequencing, statistical association of individual TCRs with disease status, and machine learning. A later analysis re-examined previously published TCR beta repertoires from more than 550 donors and added high-resolution HLA genotyping to investigate patterns of TCR occurrence. In the later analysis, no new phenotypic data were used to find candidate immune exposures; instead, reliance was placed on TCR beta sequences and their occurrence across donors. To decide whether each TCR beta V gene segment behaved as functional or pseudogenic, an earlier analysis of some 600 of the donors relied on high-throughput TCR beta sequencing. Alongside the repertoire data, information on donor age, sex, ethnicity and CMV serostatus was compiled. A later genetic analysis took genome-wide SNP genotypes for about 65% of the 666 donors and used that subset as a discovery cohort. All discovery cohort repertoires had been generated on a single sequencing platform. HLA typing covered class I and class II loci at four-digit resolution. Typing coverage varied by locus: roughly 629-630 donors for A, B, C, DRB1 and DQB1; approximately 520 for DQA1; about 600 for DPA1; roughly 450 for DPB1. Four or five DR-DQ haplotypes were treated as single units for association and clustering because of strong linkage in the cohort. Across approximately 400 genotyped donors of the cohort, an average of about 240,000 unique TCR beta nucleotide sequences per donor were sequenced, and around 19% of those sequences were non-productive.

CDR3 length: 14 amino acids, cysteine to phenylalanine. Of all the DNA, just the CDR3 is kept, 42 bases in frame from base 1. V drops 1 base and J drops 0 bases, leaving 5 bases in between. CDR1 and CDR2, looked up from the germline V gene (reference sequence), are SEHNR and FQNEAQ. General findings and caveats noted by the study authors: An earlier analysis of 450 to 750 of the donors showed that most TCR beta V segments appeared in productive rearrangements either about 90% or about 30% of the time, which broadly matched IMGT annotations. The 87-base-pair reads could not distinguish some IMGT-functional V segments, including TRBV6-2 and TRBV6-3, so those segments were excluded. According to a later genetic analysis, donors in an Asian-associated ancestry cluster had fewer N-insertions in productive TCRs than the approximately 650-donor mean. Roughly uniform sequencing depth across donors was assumed in presence/absence analyses, although this assumption may not hold. A total of 164 TCR beta chains were listed by the study as associated with cytomegalovirus. Cytomegalovirus status was reported to be diagnosed by the classifier with high specificity and sensitivity in both the original and validation cohorts. The sequencing pipeline was judged likely to have produced a cluster of highly shared sequence variants as a technical artifact. When HLA alleles, especially DR and DQ, strongly co-occurred, TCR associations were difficult to assign to individual alleles. A later analysis found that most CMV-associated TCR beta chains appeared HLA-restricted, with HLA associations seemingly driven largely by CMV exposure. Correlated functional status among segregating V segments might reflect linkage disequilibrium, but an unknown experimental factor could not be ruled out. Three of the identified cytomegalovirus-associated TCR beta chains were confirmed in vitro to be specific for cytomegalovirus antigens. A further reported finding was that TCR beta sequences accurately predicted the HLA-A and HLA-B alleles for most subjects in the first cohort. It was suggested by the authors that the approach could potentially be generalized to other disease states and immunological phenotypes. Because HLA typing was missing for some donors at each locus, association tests included only the typed subset. The cohort was sequenced for TCR beta chains only, and without alpha or paired-chain data the features that could be detected were limited. A later analysis found that TCR association rates varied across HLA loci, with DRB1 alleles showing the most associated TCRs and HLA-C alleles the fewest. A later analysis associated some 17,000 TCR beta sequences with specific HLA alleles at a false discovery rate of 0.05. A later genetic analysis associated a missense DCLRE1C variant with V-gene and J-gene trimming of TCR beta chains, and an independent cohort replicated the association. In a later analysis, HLA-associated TCR beta chains showed more clonal expansion and lower generation probabilities than non-associated chains that were equally common. According to a later analysis, parvovirus B19, influenza, CMV and Epstein-Barr virus appeared linked to several top co-occurrence clusters. The only immune exposure information available for the cohort was CMV serostatus. The earlier analysis of some 560 of the donors excluded approximately 15 rarely observed V segments, including chromosome 9 orphons, because counts were too low. While some public TCRs were present in many individuals, most TCR sequences turned up only very rarely across donors.

The cohort was made up of hundreds of healthy bone marrow donors. At the time of sampling, every cohort member was nominally healthy, though immune exposures that went unrecorded were likely present. The donor was CMV seropositive and belonged to the group of some 290 seropositive cohort members. A peripheral blood sample was provided by each donor, and peripheral blood mononuclear cells were used for TCR beta sequencing. The Qiagen DNeasy Blood Extraction Kit was used to extract genomic DNA from the blood cell samples. This TCR was sampled from a young man in good health and CMV-seropositive. The V gene is TRBV7-9 and the J gene is TRBJ2-3; the D gene identity is not certain. Specimen: PBMCs. The CDR3 loop reads CASSLGSSTDTQYF. The sequence in DNA is TGTGCCAGCAGCTTAGGGAGTAGCACAGATACGCAGTATTTT.